What follows are 30 T cell receptor beta chains derived from one specimen sequenced in a study of T cells expressing NK-cell markers. Each CDR3 protein gets one entry in TCRdb, which reprocessed the 5' RACE reads and gives no DNA. The table lists hundreds of thousands of distinct CDR3 sequences. Sequenced sample: blood T cells: a sorted CD56 or NKG2C T cell subset, CD4+ or CD8+ T cells, or bulk PBMC T cells (not recorded which). The source is a woman between 18 and 70 years old in good health.

The chain couples TRBV19 to TRBJ1-1; the TCRdb call, TRBD1, lacks DNA for checking. The CDR3 has 14 residues. CDR1 is LNHDA, CDR2 SQIVND, per germline (reference sequence). CDR3 sequence: CASSGARGWTEAFF.

The chain employs TRBV19 and TRBJ2-5; TCRdb's assignment of TRBD2 cannot be checked, as there is no DNA. Germline lookup yields CDR1 LNHDA and CDR2 SQIVND (reference sequence). The length of the CDR3 is 15 residues. The CDR3 region is CASSPQSTRRETQYF.

This chain connects TRBV11-2 to TRBJ2-6; there is no DNA to check the TCRdb D call of TRBD1. Germline loops: CDR1 SGHAT, CDR2 FQNNGV. The CDR3 consists of 18 residues. The CDR3 spells CASSLTDRGGAGANVLTF.

The chain carries TRBV6-1 and TRBJ2-1. The CDR3 runs to 16 residues. CDR1 is MNHNS, CDR2 SASEGT, per germline. This CDR3 reads CASKTAFSTGYNEQFF.

The J gene is TRBJ2-2, the V gene TRBV12-3 or TRBV12-4; TCRdb returns TRBD1, unconfirmable since there is no DNA. CDR3 length: 15 residues. This CDR3 reads CASSLYPGAVGELFF.

CDR3 region: CASSLQVNTEAFF. The chain joins TRBV14 to TRBJ1-1. The germline V gene has CDR1 SGHDN and CDR2 FVKESK. The CDR3 covers 13 residues. Variable domain in full (rest from reference TRBV14 and TRBJ1-1): EAGVTQFPSHSVIEKGQTVTLRCDPISGHDNLYWYRRVMGKEIKFLLHFVKESKQDESGMPNNRFLAERTGGTYSTLKVQPAELEDSGVYFCASSLQVNTEAFFGQGTRLTVV.

The chain carries TRBV20-1 and TRBJ1-2; TCRdb's assignment of TRBD1 cannot be checked, as there is no DNA. CDR1 is DFQATT and CDR2 is SNEGSKA in the germline V gene (reference sequence). The CDR3 extends over 12 amino acids. The CDR3 here is CSASITGLGYTF.

The chain carries TRBV20-1 and TRBJ2-1. This CDR3 spans 16 amino acids. Germline V gene data show CDR1 as DFQATT and CDR2 as SNEGSKA (reference sequence). CDR3 region: CSARDWQGVTYNEQFF.

V and J are TRBV4-3 and TRBJ1-2; there is no DNA to check the TCRdb D call of TRBD1. The CDR3 runs to 17 residues. Germline values: CDR1 LGHNA, CDR2 YSLEER. CDR3 region: CASSQSVPGQLNYGYTF.

This chain joins TRBV9 and TRBJ2-1; the D call from TCRdb, TRBD1, cannot be confirmed without DNA. The length of the CDR3 is 19 residues. Per the germline V gene, CDR1 is SGDLS and CDR2 is YYNGEE. The CDR3 loop reads CASSVRRALGPRSYNEQFF.

The chain recombines TRBV10-2 with TRBJ2-5; TCRdb picks TRBD1, but there is no DNA to check that call. The CDR3 extends over 14 amino acids. CDR1 and CDR2 (germline): WSHSY, SAAADI. The CDR3 reads CASRPQGAGETQYF.

The rearrangement uses TRBV4-2 and TRBJ2-1; TCRdb selects TRBD1, and the lack of DNA leaves this call unchecked. Germline V lookup: CDR1 LGHNA, CDR2 YNFKEQ. CDR3 length: 16 amino acids. CDR3 loop: CASSQGDWGSFREQFF.

The rearrangement links TRBV9 to TRBJ2-3; TCRdb designates TRBD2, a call that cannot be tested without DNA. CDR3 length: 15 residues. CDR1 is SGDLS, CDR2 YYNGEE, per germline. The CDR3 is CASSADEGSTDTQYF.

The V call is TRBV29-1, the J call TRBJ1-1; TCRdb's assignment of TRBD1 cannot be checked, as there is no DNA. This CDR3 region has 13 residues. CDR1 is SQVTM, CDR2 ANQGSEA, per germline. The CDR3 protein is CSARDTMGTEAFF.

This chain links TRBV29-1 with TRBJ1-1. The CDR3 has 15 residues. Germline assignment: CDR1 SQVTM and CDR2 ANQGSEA. The CDR3 loop reads CSVGHRLNVNTEAFF.

The rearrangement links TRBV4-2 to TRBJ2-1; TCRdb's assignment of TRBD2 cannot be checked, as there is no DNA. The CDR3 sequence is 14 residues long. Germline CDR1 reads LGHNA; CDR2 reads YNFKEQ. CDR3 protein: CASSQVSGNNEQFF.

The chain has TRBV9 and TRBJ1-1; TCRdb's D call of TRBD1 is untestable without DNA. The CDR3 consists of 14 residues. The germline CDR1 and CDR2 sequences are SGDLS and YYNGEE. CDR3 amino acids: CASSAGAEHKEAFF. Filled out from reference TRBV9 and TRBJ1-1, the complete variable domain reads DSGVTQTPKHLITATGQRVTLRCSPRSGDLSVYWYQQSLDQGLQFLIQYYNGEERAKGNILERFSAQQFPDLHSELNLSSLELGDSALYFCASSAGAEHKEAFFGQGTRLTVV.

The chain couples TRBV12-3 or TRBV12-4 to TRBJ2-7; there is no DNA to check the TCRdb D call of TRBD1. The CDR3 has 14 amino acids. CDR3 in amino acids: CASSFTTPPGEQYF.

The chain links TRBV29-1 to TRBJ2-2; lacking DNA, the TRBD2 call made by TCRdb goes unchecked. This CDR3 is built from 18 residues. CDR1 and CDR2 (germline): SQVTM, ANQGSEA. The chain's CDR3 is CSVGGTSGRSISAGELFF.

The V gene is TRBV5-6, the J gene TRBJ2-1; TCRdb reports TRBD2, a call that lacks DNA to check it against. CDR3 size: 16 residues. In germline, CDR1 is SGHDT, CDR2 YYEEEE. CDR3 residues: CASIRRGLTPYNEQFF.

This chain joins TRBV5-4 and TRBJ1-1. Germline CDR1 and CDR2: SGHNT and YYREEE (reference sequence). This CDR3 region has 14 residues. The CDR3 spells CASSQRDRNTEAFF.

V usage is TRBV5-1 and J usage is TRBJ2-5; TCRdb returns TRBD2, unconfirmable since there is no DNA. The length of the CDR3 is 14 residues. Germline lookup yields CDR1 SGHRS and CDR2 YFSETQ. CDR3 in amino acids: CASSLTGPLETQYF.

The V call is TRBV11-2, the J call TRBJ2-1; the D call of TRBD1 rests on TCRdb alone, since no DNA is present to check it. Germline lookup yields CDR1 SGHAT and CDR2 FQNNGV. The CDR3 sequence is 16 residues long. CDR3 residues: CASSLRAGQGSHEQFF.

The chain joins TRBV3-1 to TRBJ2-7; TCRdb picks TRBD2, but there is no DNA to check that call. CDR3 length: 16 amino acids. Germline V gene lookup returns CDR1 LGHDT and CDR2 YNNKEL (reference sequence). The CDR3 loop reads CASSQGGLRVSYEQYF.

The chain uses TRBV27 and TRBJ2-2; TCRdb names TRBD1, which stays unverified in the absence of DNA. In germline, CDR1 is MNHEY, CDR2 SMNVEV (reference sequence). This CDR3 spans 15 amino acids. The CDR3 is CASTPFQGPTGELFF.

This chain links TRBV15 with TRBJ1-1. This CDR3 has 12 residues. Germline lookup yields CDR1 LNHNV and CDR2 YYDKDF (reference sequence). The CDR3: CATSRLGTEAFF. The whole variable domain, filled in from reference TRBV15 and TRBJ1-1, reads DAMVIQNPRYQVTQFGKPVTLSCSQTLNHNVMYWYQQKSSQAPKLLFHYYDKDFNNEADTPDNFQSRRPNTSFCFLDIRSPGLGDTAMYLCATSRLGTEAFFGQGTRLTVV.

The rearrangement uses TRBV7-9 and TRBJ2-4; there is no DNA to check the TCRdb D call of TRBD2. The germline V gene encodes CDR1 SEHNR and CDR2 FQNEAQ (reference sequence). The CDR3 spans 13 residues. The chain's CDR3 is CASSITSGGAEHF.

The chain combines TRBV4-1 with TRBJ1-5; TCRdb designates TRBD1, a call that cannot be tested without DNA. The CDR3 contains 15 residues. In germline, CDR1 is MGHRA, CDR2 YSYEKL. CDR3 sequence: CASSHEGTGGQPQHF.

The chain employs TRBV30 and TRBJ1-2. Germline V gene lookup returns CDR1 GTSNPN and CDR2 SVGIG (reference sequence). There are 13 residues in the CDR3. The CDR3 reads CAYLDGARSGYTF.

The V gene is TRBV7-9, the J gene TRBJ2-1; the D gene TCRdb calls, TRBD2, cannot be checked with no DNA. The CDR3 loop spans 15 amino acids. CDR1 is SEHNR, CDR2 FQNEAQ, per germline (reference sequence). CDR3 protein: CASSLAGPSYNEQFF.